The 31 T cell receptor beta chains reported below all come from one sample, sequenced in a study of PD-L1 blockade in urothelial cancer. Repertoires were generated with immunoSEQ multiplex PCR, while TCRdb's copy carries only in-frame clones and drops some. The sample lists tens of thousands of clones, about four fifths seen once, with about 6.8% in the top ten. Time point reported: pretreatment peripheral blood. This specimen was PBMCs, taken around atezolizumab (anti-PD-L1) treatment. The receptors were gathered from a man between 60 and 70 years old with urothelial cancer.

As DNA, the CDR3 is TGTGCCAGCAGTAGAGGACAGTACGGGACTGAGCAGTTCTTC. This translates into CASSRGQYGTEQFF. The V gene is TRBV6-5, the J gene TRBJ2-1; a possible D gene is TRBD1 (6 bases). The V end lost 5 bases, the J end lost 9 bases, and 17 bases lay between the germline ends. The CDR3 length is 14 residues. CDR1 is MNHEY and CDR2 is SVGAGI in the germline V gene.

CDR3 loop: CASRLLRGGTEAFF. In DNA form, the CDR3 reads TGTGCCAGCAGGTTGCTCCGGGGAGGCACTGAAGCTTTCTTT. The chain links TRBV6-1 to TRBJ1-1; D unresolved. V was trimmed by 6 bases and J by 4 bases, leaving 15 bases between them. The germline gives CDR1 MNHNS, CDR2 SASEGT. This CDR3 is built from 14 residues.

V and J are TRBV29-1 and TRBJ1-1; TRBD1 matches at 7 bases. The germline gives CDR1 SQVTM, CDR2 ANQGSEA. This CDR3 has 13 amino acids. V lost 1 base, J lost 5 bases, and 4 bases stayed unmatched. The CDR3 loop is CSVEALTGTEAFF. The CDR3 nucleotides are TGCAGCGTTGAAGCGCTGACAGGGACTGAAGCTTTCTTT.

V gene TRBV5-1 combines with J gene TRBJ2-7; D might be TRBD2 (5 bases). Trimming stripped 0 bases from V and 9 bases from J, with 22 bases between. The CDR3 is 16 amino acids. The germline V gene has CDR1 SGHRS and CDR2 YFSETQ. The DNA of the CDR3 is TGCGCCAGCAGCTTGGGTCGGACGGATAGAGGGTCCGGGCAGTACTTC. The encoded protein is CASSLGRTDRGSGQYF.

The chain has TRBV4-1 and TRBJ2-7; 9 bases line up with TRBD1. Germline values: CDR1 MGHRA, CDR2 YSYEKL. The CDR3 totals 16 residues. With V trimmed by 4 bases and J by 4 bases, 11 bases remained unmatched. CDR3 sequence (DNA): TGCGCCAGCAGCCCCCAGCCAAACAGGGGGCTGTACGAGCAGTACTTC. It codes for CASSPQPNRGLYEQYF.

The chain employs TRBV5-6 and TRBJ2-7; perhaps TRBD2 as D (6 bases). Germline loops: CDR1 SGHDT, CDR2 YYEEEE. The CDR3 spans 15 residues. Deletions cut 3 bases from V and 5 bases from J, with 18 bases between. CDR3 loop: CASSSLWRAPDEQYF. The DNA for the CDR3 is TGTGCCAGCAGCTCCCTTTGGAGGGCCCCGGACGAGCAGTACTTC.

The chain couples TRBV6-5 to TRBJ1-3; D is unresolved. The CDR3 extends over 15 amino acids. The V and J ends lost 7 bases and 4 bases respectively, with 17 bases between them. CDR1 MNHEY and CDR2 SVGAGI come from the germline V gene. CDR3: CASKTGVPRGNTIYF. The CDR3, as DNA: TGTGCCAGCAAGACCGGGGTTCCGCGAGGAAACACCATATATTTT.

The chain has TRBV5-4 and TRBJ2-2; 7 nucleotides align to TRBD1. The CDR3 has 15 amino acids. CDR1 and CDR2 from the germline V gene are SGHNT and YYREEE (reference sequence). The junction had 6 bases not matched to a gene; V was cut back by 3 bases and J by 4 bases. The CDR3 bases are TGTGCCAGCAGCTCCCGACAGGGCGGCACCGGGGAGCTGTTTTTT. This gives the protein CASSSRQGGTGELFF.

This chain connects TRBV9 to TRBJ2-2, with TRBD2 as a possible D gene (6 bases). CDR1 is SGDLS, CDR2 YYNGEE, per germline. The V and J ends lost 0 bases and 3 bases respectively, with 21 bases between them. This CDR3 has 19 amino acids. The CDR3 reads CASSVGEVGTSEDTGELFF. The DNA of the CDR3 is TGTGCCAGCAGCGTAGGGGAGGTCGGGACCAGCGAGGACACCGGGGAGCTGTTTTTT.

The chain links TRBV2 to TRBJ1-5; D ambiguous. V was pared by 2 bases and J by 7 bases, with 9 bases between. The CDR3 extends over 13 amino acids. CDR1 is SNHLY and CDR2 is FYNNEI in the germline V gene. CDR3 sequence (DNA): TGTGCCAGCAGTGAAATTAGCCGGCAGCCCCAGCATTTT. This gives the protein CASSEISRQPQHF.

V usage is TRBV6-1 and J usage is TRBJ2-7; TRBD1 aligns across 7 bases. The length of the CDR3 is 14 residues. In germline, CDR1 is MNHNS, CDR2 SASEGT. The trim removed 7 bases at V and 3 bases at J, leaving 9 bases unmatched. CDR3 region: CASKSSGGGYEQYF. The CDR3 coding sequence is TGTGCCAGCAAGTCCTCAGGGGGTGGCTACGAGCAGTACTTC.

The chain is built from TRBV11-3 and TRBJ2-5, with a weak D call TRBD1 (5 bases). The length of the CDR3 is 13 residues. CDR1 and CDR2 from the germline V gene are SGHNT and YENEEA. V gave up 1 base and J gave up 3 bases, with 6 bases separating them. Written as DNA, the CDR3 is TGTGCCAGCAGCTTAGGCAGGGAAGAGACCCAGTACTTC. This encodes CASSLGREETQYF.

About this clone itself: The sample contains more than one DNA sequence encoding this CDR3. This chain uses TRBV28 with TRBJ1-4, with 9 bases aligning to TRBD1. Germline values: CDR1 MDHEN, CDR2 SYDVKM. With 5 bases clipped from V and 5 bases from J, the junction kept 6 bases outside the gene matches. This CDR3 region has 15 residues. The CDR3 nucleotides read TGTGCCAGCAGTAAACAGGGGGCGGGCAATGAAAAACTGTTTTTT. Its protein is CASSKQGAGNEKLFF.

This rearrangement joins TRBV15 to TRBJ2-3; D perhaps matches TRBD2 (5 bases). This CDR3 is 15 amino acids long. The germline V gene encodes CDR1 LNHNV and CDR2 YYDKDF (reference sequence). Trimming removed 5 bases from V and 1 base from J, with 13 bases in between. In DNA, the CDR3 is TGTGCCACCAGCTGGGAGCTCCGCCGCACAGATACGCAGTATTTT. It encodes CATSWELRRTDTQYF. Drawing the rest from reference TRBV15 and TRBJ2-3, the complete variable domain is DAMVIQNPRYQVTQFGKPVTLSCSQTLNHNVMYWYQQKSSQAPKLLFHYYDKDFNNEADTPDNFQSRRPNTSFCFLDIRSPGLGDTAMYLCATSWELRRTDTQYFGPGTRLTVL.

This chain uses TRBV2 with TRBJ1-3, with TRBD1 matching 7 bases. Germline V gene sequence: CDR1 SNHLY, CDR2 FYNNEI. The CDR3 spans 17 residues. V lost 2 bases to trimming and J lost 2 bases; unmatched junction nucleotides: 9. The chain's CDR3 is CASSELGNQGAGNTIYF. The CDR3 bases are TGTGCCAGCAGTGAATTAGGGAATCAGGGGGCTGGAAACACCATATATTTT.

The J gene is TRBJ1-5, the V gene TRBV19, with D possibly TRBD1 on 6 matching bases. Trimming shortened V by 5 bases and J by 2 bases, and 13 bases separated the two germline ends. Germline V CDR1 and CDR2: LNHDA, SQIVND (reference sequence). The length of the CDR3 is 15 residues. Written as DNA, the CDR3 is TGTGCCAGTAGTTTAAACAGGGCGGGCAATCAGCCCCAGCATTTT. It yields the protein CASSLNRAGNQPQHF.

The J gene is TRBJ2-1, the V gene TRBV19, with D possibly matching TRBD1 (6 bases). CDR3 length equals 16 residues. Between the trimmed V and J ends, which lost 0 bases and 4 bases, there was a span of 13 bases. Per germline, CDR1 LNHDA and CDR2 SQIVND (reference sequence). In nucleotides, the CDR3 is TGTGCCAGTAGTATAGACAGGACAGTTCATTACAATGAGCAGTTCTTC. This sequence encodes CASSIDRTVHYNEQFF.

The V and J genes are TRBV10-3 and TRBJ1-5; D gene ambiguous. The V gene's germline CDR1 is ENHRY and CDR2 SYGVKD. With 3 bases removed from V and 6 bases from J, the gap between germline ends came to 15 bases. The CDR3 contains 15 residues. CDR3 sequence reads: CAISDRSGSGQPQHF. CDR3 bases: TGTGCCATCAGTGATCGGTCCGGGAGCGGTCAGCCCCAGCATTTT.

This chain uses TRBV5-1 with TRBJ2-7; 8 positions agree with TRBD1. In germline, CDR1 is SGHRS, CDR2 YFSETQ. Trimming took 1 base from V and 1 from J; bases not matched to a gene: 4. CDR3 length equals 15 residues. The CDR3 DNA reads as TGCGCCAGCAGCTTGACAGGGGGACCTTCCTACGAGCAGTACTTC. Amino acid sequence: CASSLTGGPSYEQYF.

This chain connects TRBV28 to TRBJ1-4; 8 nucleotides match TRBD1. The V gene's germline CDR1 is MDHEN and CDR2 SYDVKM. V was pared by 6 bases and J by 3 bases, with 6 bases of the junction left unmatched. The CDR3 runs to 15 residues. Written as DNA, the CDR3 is TGTGCCAGCAGACAGGGGGGACTCTCTAATGAAAAACTGTTTTTT. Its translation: CASRQGGLSNEKLFF.

The CDR3 reads CASSPGTGSTDTQYF. The DNA of the CDR3 is TGTGCCAGCAGCCCCGGGACAGGGAGCACAGATACGCAGTATTTT. This chain links TRBV7-9 with TRBJ2-3; 9 bases line up with TRBD1. The CDR3 consists of 15 residues. Losses at the gene ends were 5 bases for V and 0 bases for J; bases not matched to a gene: 3. Germline V gene sequence: CDR1 SEHNR, CDR2 FQNEAQ (reference sequence).

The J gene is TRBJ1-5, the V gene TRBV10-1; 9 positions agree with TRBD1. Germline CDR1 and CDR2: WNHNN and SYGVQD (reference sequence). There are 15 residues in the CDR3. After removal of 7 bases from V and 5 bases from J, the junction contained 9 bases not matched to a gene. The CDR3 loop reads CASTRQGGYDQPQHF. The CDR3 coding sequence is TGCGCCAGCACCAGACAGGGGGGTTACGATCAGCCCCAGCATTTT.

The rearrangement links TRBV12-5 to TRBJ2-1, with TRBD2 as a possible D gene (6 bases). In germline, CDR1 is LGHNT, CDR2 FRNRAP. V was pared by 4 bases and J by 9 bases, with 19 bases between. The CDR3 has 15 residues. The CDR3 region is CASGSRDHDFGEQFF. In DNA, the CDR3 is TGTGCTAGTGGTTCGCGGGACCATGACTTCGGTGAGCAGTTCTTC.

CDR3 coding DNA: TGTGCCAGCAGCGAAACCCCGGAGGGGGCCAACTATGGCTACACCTTC. Protein sequence: CASSETPEGANYGYTF. J is TRBJ1-2 and V is TRBV9, with 7 bases matching TRBD1. The CDR3 loop spans 16 amino acids. Germline V gene sequence: CDR1 SGDLS, CDR2 YYNGEE. Trimming at V came to 3 bases and at J to 2 bases, leaving 10 bases not matched to a gene.

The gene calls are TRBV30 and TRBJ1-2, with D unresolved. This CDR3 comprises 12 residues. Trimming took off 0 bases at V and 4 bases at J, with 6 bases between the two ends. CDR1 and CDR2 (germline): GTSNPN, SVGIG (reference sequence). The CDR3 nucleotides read TGTGCCTGGAGTGTGTCATTCTATGGCTACACCTTC. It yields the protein CAWSVSFYGYTF.

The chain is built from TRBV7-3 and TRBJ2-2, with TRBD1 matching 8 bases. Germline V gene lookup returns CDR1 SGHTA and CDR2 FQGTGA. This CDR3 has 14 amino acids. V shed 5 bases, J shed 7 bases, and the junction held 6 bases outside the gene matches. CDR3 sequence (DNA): TGTGCCAGCAGCAACGGACAGGGAGGCGGGGAGCTGTTTTTT. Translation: CASSNGQGGGELFF. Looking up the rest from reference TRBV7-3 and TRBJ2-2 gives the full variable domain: GAGVSQTPSNKVTEKGKYVELRCDPISGHTALYWYRQSLGQGPEFLIYFQGTGAADDSGLPNDRFFAVRPEGSVSTLKIQRTERGDSAVYLCASSNGQGGGELFFGEGSRLTVL.

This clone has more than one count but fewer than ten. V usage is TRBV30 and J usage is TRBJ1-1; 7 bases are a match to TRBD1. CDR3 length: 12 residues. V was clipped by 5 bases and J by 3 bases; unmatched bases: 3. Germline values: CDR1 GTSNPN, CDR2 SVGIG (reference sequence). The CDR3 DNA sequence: TGTGCCTGGGGGACAGTACACACTGAAGCTTTCTTT. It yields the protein CAWGTVHTEAFF.

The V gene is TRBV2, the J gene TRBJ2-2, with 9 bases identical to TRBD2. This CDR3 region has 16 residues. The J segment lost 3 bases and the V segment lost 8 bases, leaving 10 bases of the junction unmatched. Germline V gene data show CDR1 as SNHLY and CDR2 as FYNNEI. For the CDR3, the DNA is TGTGCCAGCGGGGGCGGGGGGGCCTCTGACACCGGGGAGCTGTTTTTT. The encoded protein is CASGGGGASDTGELFF.

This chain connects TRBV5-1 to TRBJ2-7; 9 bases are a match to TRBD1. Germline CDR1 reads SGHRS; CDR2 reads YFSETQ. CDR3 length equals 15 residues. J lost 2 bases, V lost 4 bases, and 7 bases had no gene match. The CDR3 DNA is TGCGCCAGCAGCCTCTCCGGGACAGGGACCTACGAGCAGTACTTC. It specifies CASSLSGTGTYEQYF.

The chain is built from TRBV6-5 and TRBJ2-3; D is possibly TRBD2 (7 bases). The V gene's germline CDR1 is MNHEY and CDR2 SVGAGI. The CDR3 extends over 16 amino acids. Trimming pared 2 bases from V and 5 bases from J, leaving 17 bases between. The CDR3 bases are TGTGCCAGCAGTTACGAGATCGGCGGGGGCCAAGATACGCAGTATTTT. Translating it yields CASSYEIGGGQDTQYF.

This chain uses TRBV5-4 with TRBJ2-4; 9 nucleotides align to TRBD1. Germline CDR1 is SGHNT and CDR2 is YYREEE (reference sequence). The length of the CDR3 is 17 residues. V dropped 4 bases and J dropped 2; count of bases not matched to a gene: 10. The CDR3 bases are TGTGCCAGCAGCACGCACAGGGGGCAGTTGACCAAAAACATTCAGTACTTC. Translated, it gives CASSTHRGQLTKNIQYF. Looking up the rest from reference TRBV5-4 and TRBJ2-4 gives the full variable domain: ETGVTQSPTHLIKTRGQQVTLRCSSQSGHNTVSWYQQALGQGPQFIFQYYREEENGRGNFPPRFSGLQFPNYSSELNVNALELDDSALYLCASSTHRGQLTKNIQYFGAGTRLSVL.